The 2 T cell receptor beta chains reported below all come from one sample, sequenced in a study of cytotoxic CD8 clonotypes in ibrutinib-treated CLL. Sequencing used immunoSEQ multiplex PCR; TCRdb keeps in-frame clones, though not all of them. The sample includes about 300,000 clones, roughly four fifths seen only once; the top ten take around 5.1%. The source was PBMCs, collected at disease progression, from a patient treated with ibrutinib. Receptor source: a human donor with chronic lymphocytic leukemia.

A few counts support this clone. J is TRBJ1-2 and V is TRBV13, with TRBD1 matching over 7 bases. This CDR3 has 14 residues. Germline V gene sequence: CDR1 PRHDT, CDR2 FYEKMQ (reference sequence). V lost 0 bases and J lost 2; bases outside the gene matches: 0. The CDR3 DNA is TGTGCCAGCAGCTTAGGGGACAGGAACTATGGCTACACCTTC. Translating it yields CASSLGDRNYGYTF.

The rearrangement links TRBV4-3 to TRBJ1-4; 9 nucleotides match TRBD1. The CDR3 is 17 residues long. Germline assignment: CDR1 LGHNA and CDR2 YSLEER. The V and J ends lost 0 bases and 7 bases, in that order; junction bases with no gene match: 9. DNA of the CDR3: TGCGCCAGCAGCCAAGATCGAGGTGGGACAGGGAGTGAAAAACTGTTTTTT. This gives the protein CASSQDRGGTGSEKLFF.